A selection of T cell receptor beta chains follows, all from one sample in a study of blood T cell repertoires in COVID-19. Sequencing was performed with immunoSEQ multiplex PCR; in TCRdb, only in-frame clones are kept and a portion is missing. The sample yields more than 80,000 clones, over 75% seen once. The sample comprised peripheral blood. The receptors shown here come from a woman in her 70s with acute or convalescent COVID-19. The CDR3 runs from the conserved cysteine through the conserved F or W. Fields, in order: V gene, D gene, clone size, J gene, CDR3 DNA, CDR3 protein. D genes are given only for firm matches. Clone size, where shown, is once, few, many, or a class for clones that have expanded.

TRBV14	TRBD2	.	TRBJ2-7	TGTGCCAGCAGCCGCCCGGGACTAGGCTACGAGCAGTACTTC	CASSRPGLGYEQYF
TRBV4-2	.	.	TRBJ2-7	TGTGCCAGCAGCCAAAATTCAGATGCCGAGCAGTACTTC	CASSQNSDAEQYF
TRBV5-8	.	.	TRBJ2-1	TGTGCCAGCAGCTTTGGGAGTTACAATGAGCAGTTCTTC	CASSFGSYNEQFF
TRBV18	.	.	TRBJ2-3	TGTGCCAGCTCACCTAATCCTACAGATACGCAGTATTTT	CASSPNPTDTQYF
TRBV6-4	TRBD2	.	TRBJ2-5	TGTGCCAGCAGGTTAAGACTAGCGGGGGAAAGCGAGACCCAGTACTTC	CASRLRLAGESETQYF
TRBV12-3/TRBV12-4	.	.	TRBJ2-1	TGTGCCAGCAGTTTTGGGGGAGGCAATGAGCAGTTCTTC	CASSFGGGNEQFF
TRBV18	TRBD1	.	TRBJ2-6	TGTGCCAGCTCCTGGACAGGTTCGTCGGGGGCCAACGTCCTGACTTTC	CASSWTGSSGANVLTF
TRBV4-1	.	once	TRBJ2-7	TGCGCCAGCAGCAGAGCCTTAACAGGTTCAACCTACGAGCAGTACTTC	CASSRALTGSTYEQYF
TRBV27	.	.	TRBJ1-2	TGTGCCAGCAGTTTATCGGCAGGATACGATGGCTACACCTTC	CASSLSAGYDGYTF
TRBV25-1	.	.	TRBJ1-1	TGTGCCAGCAGTGAATTCAACAGGGATCGAGCTTTCTTT	CASSEFNRDRAFF
TRBV30	.	.	TRBJ1-3	TGTGCCTGGAGTGTAACGGGAATCTCTGGAAACACCATATATTTT	CAWSVTGISGNTIYF
TRBV11-3	.	.	TRBJ1-4	TGTGCCAGCAGCCCCCGAAGGGGGGAAAAACTGTTTTTT	CASSPRRGEKLFF
TRBV18	.	few	TRBJ1-1	TGTGCCAGCTCACCGGTACAGGTAGCTAACACTGAAGCTTTCTTT	CASSPVQVANTEAFF
TRBV6-5	.	.	TRBJ1-1	TGTGCCAGCAGTTACTCCCGCACGGGCACTGAAGCTTTCTTT	CASSYSRTGTEAFF
TRBV2	.	.	TRBJ1-1	TGTGCCAGCAGTCGAACAGCAAACACTGAAGCTTTCTTT	CASSRTANTEAFF
TRBV28	.	.	TRBJ2-7	TGTGCCAGCACAGGGTTCACAGAGACCTACGAGCAGTACTTC	CASTGFTETYEQYF
TRBV7-8	TRBD2	.	TRBJ2-2	TGTGCCAGCAGCTTAGAAGTTTGGACTAGCGGATCCCTCCTGAACACCGGGGAGCTGTTTTTT	CASSLEVWTSGSLLNTGELFF
TRBV5-4	.	.	TRBJ2-2	TGTGCCAGCAGCTTGGCAGGGGTCGATACCGGGGAGCTGTTTTTT	CASSLAGVDTGELFF
TRBV25-1	TRBD1	.	TRBJ1-2	TGTGCCAGCAGTGAAGGACAGGGTTTATCGGGCTACACCTTC	CASSEGQGLSGYTF
TRBV5-1	.	.	TRBJ1-3	TGCGCCAGCAGCTTGGCGGGGGGAGTCTCTGGAAACACCATATATTTT	CASSLAGGVSGNTIYF
TRBV11-2	.	.	TRBJ2-1	TGTGCCAGCAGCCCTGGGAGGGAGCAGTTCTTC	CASSPGREQFF
TRBV7-2	TRBD2	.	TRBJ2-3	TGTGCCAGCAGCTTAGTTTCGACTAGCGGGGTTCACACAGATACGCAGTATTTT	CASSLVSTSGVHTDTQYF
TRBV2	TRBD2	.	TRBJ2-5	TGTGCCAGCAGTCATAGCGGGGAGGGTGAGACCCAGTACTTC	CASSHSGEGETQYF
TRBV7-2	TRBD1	.	TRBJ1-6	TGTGCCAGCAGCATATGGATGACAGGGGGAAATTCACCCCTCCACTTT	CASSIWMTGGNSPLHF
TRBV24-1	TRBD2	.	TRBJ2-1	TGTGCCACCAGTGATTTTGGACTAGCGGGGGAGCTTGAGCAGTTCTTC	CATSDFGLAGELEQFF
TRBV18	.	.	TRBJ1-1	TGTGCCAGCTCAAATCTAGGGCAGGGTGTGGGTGAAGCTTTCTTT	CASSNLGQGVGEAFF
TRBV9	TRBD1	.	TRBJ1-6	TGTGCCAGCAGCGCCCAAGGGGGCGGCTCCTATAATTCACCCCTCCACTTT	CASSAQGGGSYNSPLHF
TRBV2	TRBD1	.	TRBJ1-2	TGTGCCAGCAAGACAGGGACTAACTATGGCTACACCTTC	CASKTGTNYGYTF
TRBV30	.	few	TRBJ1-1	TGTGCGCGAGGGAGGGGCACTGAAGCTTTCTTT	CARGRGTEAFF
TRBV5-4	.	.	TRBJ2-3	TGTGCCAGCAGCTTGAGAGGAACAGATACGCAGTATTTT	CASSLRGTDTQYF
TRBV6-5	.	.	TRBJ1-1	TGTGCCAGCGAGGGACAGAACACTGAAGCTTTCTTT	CASEGQNTEAFF
TRBV19	TRBD2	.	TRBJ2-7	TGTGCCAGTAGTATTGTGGGGACTAGCGGGGACGAGCAGTACTTC	CASSIVGTSGDEQYF
TRBV28	.	few	TRBJ1-4	TGTGCCAGCAATGGGGGAGGGAATGAAAAACTGTTTTTT	CASNGGGNEKLFF
TRBV14	.	.	TRBJ1-1	TGTGCCAGCAACAGGAACATGAACACTGAAGCTTTCTTT	CASNRNMNTEAFF
TRBV30	.	.	TRBJ2-6	TGTGCCTGGAGAAGGTCAGGTGGGGCCAACGTCCTGACTTTC	CAWRRSGGANVLTF
TRBV5-1	.	.	TRBJ1-4	TGCGCCAGCAGCTTTTGGGGAGGTAATGAAAAACTGTTTTTT	CASSFWGGNEKLFF
TRBV19	.	.	TRBJ1-5	TGTGCCAGTAGCCCAAGGGGGGGTAGCAATCAGCCCCAGCATTTT	CASSPRGGSNQPQHF
TRBV27	TRBD1	.	TRBJ1-1	TGTGCCAGCAGTTCCTCCAGGAGCAGGGGGGACACTGAAGCTTTCTTT	CASSSSRSRGDTEAFF
TRBV19	TRBD1	few	TRBJ1-5	TGTGCCAGTAGTGGGACAGCGGGTCAGCCCCAGCATTTT	CASSGTAGQPQHF
TRBV5-1	TRBD2	.	TRBJ2-1	TGCGCCAGCAGCCAGGGACTAGCGGGCAATGAGCAGTTCTTC	CASSQGLAGNEQFF
TRBV18	.	once	TRBJ1-1	TGTGCCAGCTTCCCCGACAGGAACACTGAAGCTTTCTTT	CASFPDRNTEAFF
TRBV5-1	.	.	TRBJ1-1	TGCGCCAGCAGCAGCAGGGGTTTGAACACTGAAGCTTTCTTT	CASSSRGLNTEAFF
TRBV9	TRBD1	.	TRBJ1-4	TGTGCCAGCAGCGGGGGTGATGGGACAGCTAATGAAAAACTGTTTTTT	CASSGGDGTANEKLFF
TRBV6-4	.	.	TRBJ1-1	TGTGCCAGCATGCAGGAGAGCGGGACTGAAGCTTTCTTT	CASMQESGTEAFF
TRBV6-2/TRBV6-3	TRBD1	.	TRBJ1-4	TGTGCCAGCAGCCCTGGACAGGGGATAATTAATGAAAAACTGTTTTTT	CASSPGQGIINEKLFF